This is a list of T cell receptor beta chains from one sample in a study of CD8 T cells in ankylosing spondylitis. TCRdb re-called the 5' RACE reads with MiXCR, one entry per CDR3 protein. This table has 350,000 to 550,000 distinct CDR3 sequences, more than 25% appearing once. The sequenced material came from blood, either unsorted or a sorted T cell fraction (not recorded which). The source is a male donor with ankylosing spondylitis. CDR3s include the opening cysteine and the closing phenylalanine or tryptophan. Each record gives: J gene, V gene, D gene, clone size, CDR3 protein, CDR3 DNA. The D gene is left open where the match is weak. The listing skips clone size in some rows; elsewhere it reads once, few, many or a size class.

J gene: TRBJ2-4
V gene: TRBV12-3/TRBV12-4
D gene: -
clone size: many
CDR3 protein: CASKRDNIQYF
CDR3 DNA: TGTGCCAGCAAGAGGGACAACATTCAGTACTTC

J gene: TRBJ2-7
V gene: TRBV9
D gene: -
clone size: -
CDR3 protein: CASSVAGGPYEQYF
CDR3 DNA: TGTGCCAGCAGCGTAGCAGGAGGGCCCTACGAGCAGTACTTC

J gene: TRBJ2-5
V gene: TRBV15
D gene: -
clone size: -
CDR3 protein: CATSRDTRETQYF
CDR3 DNA: TGTGCCACCAGCAGAGATACGAGGGAGACCCAGTACTTC

J gene: TRBJ2-1
V gene: TRBV20-1
D gene: -
clone size: -
CDR3 protein: CSAPQTTSSYNEQFF
CDR3 DNA: TGCAGTGCTCCCCAGACCACTAGCTCCTACAATGAGCAGTTCTTC

J gene: TRBJ2-2
V gene: TRBV27
D gene: -
clone size: -
CDR3 protein: CASSLKGGGGTGELFF
CDR3 DNA: TGTGCCAGCAGTTTAAAAGGGGGGGGAGGCACCGGGGAGCTGTTTTTT

J gene: TRBJ1-4
V gene: TRBV7-2
D gene: -
clone size: -
CDR3 protein: CASTRGPLSGEKLFF
CDR3 DNA: TGTGCCAGCACTAGGGGCCCCTTATCGGGTGAAAAACTGTTTTTT

J gene: TRBJ2-7
V gene: TRBV4-1
D gene: -
clone size: many
CDR3 protein: CASSPTALGFVYEQYF
CDR3 DNA: TGCGCCAGCAGCCCGACAGCTTTGGGTTTCGTCTACGAGCAGTACTTC

J gene: TRBJ2-3
V gene: TRBV20-1
D gene: TRBD2
clone size: -
CDR3 protein: CSASSLAGEPYTQYF
CDR3 DNA: TGCAGTGCTAGCTCACTAGCGGGAGAGCCTTATACGCAGTATTTT

J gene: TRBJ2-1
V gene: TRBV20-1
D gene: TRBD2
clone size: -
CDR3 protein: CSASPPGRALDEQFF
CDR3 DNA: TGCAGTGCTTCCCCTCCAGGGAGGGCTTTGGATGAGCAGTTCTTC

J gene: TRBJ2-5
V gene: TRBV6-1
D gene: TRBD2
clone size: few
CDR3 protein: CASSAGLAAETQYF
CDR3 DNA: TGTGCCAGCAGTGCAGGACTAGCGGCCGAGACCCAGTACTTC

J gene: TRBJ2-1
V gene: TRBV6-1
D gene: TRBD2
clone size: -
CDR3 protein: CASSARGLAGLSYNEQFF
CDR3 DNA: TGTGCCAGCAGTGCCCGAGGACTAGCGGGACTCTCCTACAATGAGCAGTTCTTC

J gene: TRBJ2-3
V gene: TRBV2
D gene: TRBD2
clone size: -
CDR3 protein: CASSVGRDTDTQYF
CDR3 DNA: TGTGCCAGCAGTGTGGGGAGGGACACAGATACGCAGTATTTT

J gene: TRBJ1-2
V gene: TRBV20-1
D gene: -
clone size: few
CDR3 protein: CSALNYGYTF
CDR3 DNA: TGCAGTGCCCTTAACTATGGCTACACCTTC

J gene: TRBJ2-4
V gene: TRBV12-3/TRBV12-4
D gene: TRBD2
clone size: few
CDR3 protein: CASKHGTSVWAKNIQYF
CDR3 DNA: TGTGCCAGCAAACACGGGACTAGCGTTTGGGCCAAAAACATTCAGTACTTC

J gene: TRBJ2-1
V gene: TRBV20-1
D gene: -
clone size: few
CDR3 protein: CSVFGQVNEQFF
CDR3 DNA: TGCAGTGTCTTTGGGCAGGTGAATGAGCAGTTCTTC

J gene: TRBJ2-1
V gene: TRBV7-2
D gene: -
clone size: few
CDR3 protein: CASSSILGGNLYNEQFF
CDR3 DNA: TGTGCCAGCAGCTCAATTTTAGGCGGTAACCTCTACAATGAGCAGTTCTTC

J gene: TRBJ2-1
V gene: TRBV5-1
D gene: TRBD1
clone size: few
CDR3 protein: CASSFPGTGNPNEQFF
CDR3 DNA: TGCGCCAGCAGCTTTCCCGGGACAGGGAATCCGAATGAGCAGTTCTTC

J gene: TRBJ1-5
V gene: TRBV20-1
D gene: -
clone size: -
CDR3 protein: CSATGEGSNQPQHF
CDR3 DNA: TGCAGTGCTACTGGGGAAGGTAGCAATCAGCCCCAGCATTTT

J gene: TRBJ2-5
V gene: TRBV7-6
D gene: TRBD2
clone size: -
CDR3 protein: CASSLAGREWETQYF
CDR3 DNA: TGTGCCAGCAGCTTAGCCGGGCGGGAGTGGGAGACCCAGTACTTC

J gene: TRBJ1-2
V gene: TRBV7-9
D gene: -
clone size: few
CDR3 protein: CAAPAFGPF
CDR3 DNA: TGTGCCGCCCCGGCTTTTGGGCCCTTC

J gene: TRBJ2-3
V gene: TRBV7-2
D gene: TRBD1
clone size: -
CDR3 protein: CASSLGKGQGISTDTQYF
CDR3 DNA: TGTGCCAGCAGCTTAGGCAAAGGACAGGGAATTAGCACAGATACGCAGTATTTT

J gene: TRBJ2-2
V gene: TRBV2
D gene: -
clone size: -
CDR3 protein: CASTRLKGTGELFF
CDR3 DNA: TGTGCCAGCACCCGACTAAAAGGGACCGGGGAGCTGTTTTTT

J gene: TRBJ2-3
V gene: TRBV5-1
D gene: TRBD1
clone size: many
CDR3 protein: CASSLPGQVINTQYF
CDR3 DNA: TGCGCCAGCAGCTTGCCCGGACAGGTTATCAATACGCAGTATTTT

J gene: TRBJ1-6
V gene: TRBV20-1
D gene: -
clone size: many
CDR3 protein: CSGTVNNSPLHF
CDR3 DNA: TGCAGTGGGACAGTTAATAATTCACCCCTCCACTTT

J gene: TRBJ1-5
V gene: TRBV29-1
D gene: -
clone size: -
CDR3 protein: CSVIGGNQPQHF
CDR3 DNA: TGCAGCGTTATTGGGGGGAATCAGCCCCAGCATTTT

J gene: TRBJ2-1
V gene: TRBV20-1
D gene: -
clone size: few
CDR3 protein: CSAGGPYNEQFF
CDR3 DNA: TGCAGCGCTGGGGGGCCTTACAATGAGCAGTTCTTC

J gene: TRBJ2-7
V gene: TRBV27
D gene: -
clone size: -
CDR3 protein: CASSTLGSGQYF
CDR3 DNA: TGTGCCAGCAGTACTCTCGGGAGTGGGCAGTACTTC

J gene: TRBJ2-5
V gene: TRBV6-1
D gene: -
clone size: -
CDR3 protein: CASSGERRAGETQYF
CDR3 DNA: TGTGCCAGCAGTGGGGAGCGGCGTGCCGGAGAGACCCAGTACTTC

J gene: TRBJ1-4
V gene: TRBV24-1
D gene: -
clone size: -
CDR3 protein: CATSDGSGRNEKLFF
CDR3 DNA: TGTGCCACCAGTGATGGTTCGGGACGTAATGAAAAACTGTTTTTT

J gene: TRBJ2-2
V gene: TRBV24-1
D gene: -
clone size: -
CDR3 protein: CATSDLGVRTENTGELFF
CDR3 DNA: TGTGCCACCAGTGATTTGGGAGTTCGGACAGAGAACACCGGGGAGCTGTTTTTT

J gene: TRBJ1-1
V gene: TRBV25-1
D gene: TRBD1
clone size: many
CDR3 protein: CASSRQGDTEAFF
CDR3 DNA: TGTGCCAGCAGTCGGCAGGGGGACACTGAAGCTTTCTTT

J gene: TRBJ2-2
V gene: TRBV12-3/TRBV12-4
D gene: -
clone size: few
CDR3 protein: CASSLRGSSSTGELFF
CDR3 DNA: TGTGCCAGCAGTTTAAGGGGGTCTTCGAGCACCGGGGAGCTGTTTTTT

J gene: TRBJ2-1
V gene: TRBV12-3/TRBV12-4
D gene: -
clone size: few
CDR3 protein: CASSFASFLYNEQFF
CDR3 DNA: TGTGCCAGCAGTTTTGCTAGCTTCCTCTACAATGAGCAGTTCTTC

J gene: TRBJ2-5
V gene: TRBV20-1
D gene: TRBD2
clone size: -
CDR3 protein: CSAASGSFGLETQYF
CDR3 DNA: TGCAGTGCTGCGAGCGGGAGCTTCGGGTTAGAGACCCAGTACTTC

J gene: TRBJ1-1
V gene: TRBV11-2
D gene: -
clone size: many
CDR3 protein: CASSLGTGTEAFF
CDR3 DNA: TGCGCCAGCAGCTTGGGTACTGGCACTGAAGCTTTCTTT

J gene: TRBJ2-1
V gene: TRBV2
D gene: -
clone size: -
CDR3 protein: CASSVILGHNEQFF
CDR3 DNA: TGTGCCAGCAGTGTGATTCTGGGGCACAATGAGCAGTTCTTC

J gene: TRBJ2-4
V gene: TRBV3-1
D gene: TRBD2
clone size: -
CDR3 protein: CASSQIAGLAKNIQYF
CDR3 DNA: TGTGCCAGCAGCCAGATAGCGGGGTTAGCCAAAAACATTCAGTACTTC

J gene: TRBJ2-3
V gene: TRBV5-1
D gene: TRBD2
clone size: -
CDR3 protein: CASSLVAGRTDTQYF
CDR3 DNA: TGTGCCAGCAGCCTCGTAGCGGGACGCACAGATACGCAGTATTTT

J gene: TRBJ2-5
V gene: TRBV29-1
D gene: -
clone size: few
CDR3 protein: CSVVKQQETQYF
CDR3 DNA: TGCAGCGTTGTAAAGCAGCAAGAGACCCAGTACTTC

J gene: TRBJ1-5
V gene: TRBV11-3
D gene: -
clone size: -
CDR3 protein: CAPRGTNNQPQHF
CDR3 DNA: TGTGCCCCCCGTGGAACAAATAATCAGCCCCAGCATTTT

J gene: TRBJ2-1
V gene: TRBV7-9
D gene: -
clone size: -
CDR3 protein: CASSLAIASMVNEQFF
CDR3 DNA: TGTGCCAGCAGCTTAGCGATAGCCTCTATGGTTAATGAGCAGTTCTTC

J gene: TRBJ1-4
V gene: TRBV11-3
D gene: TRBD1
clone size: -
CDR3 protein: CASSLGRGRTNEKLFF
CDR3 DNA: TGTGCCAGCAGCTTGGGAAGGGGGCGAACTAATGAAAAACTGTTTTTT

J gene: TRBJ1-1
V gene: TRBV10-3
D gene: -
clone size: few
CDR3 protein: CAIRRTANTEAFF
CDR3 DNA: TGTGCCATCAGACGGACAGCGAACACTGAAGCTTTCTTT

J gene: TRBJ2-1
V gene: TRBV7-2
D gene: TRBD2
clone size: -
CDR3 protein: CASSLVGSGSRNEQFF
CDR3 DNA: TGTGCCAGCAGCTTAGTTGGTAGCGGGAGCCGCAATGAGCAGTTCTTC

J gene: TRBJ2-1
V gene: TRBV20-1
D gene: -
clone size: -
CDR3 protein: CSARDHQRGNEQFF
CDR3 DNA: TGCAGTGCTAGAGATCATCAGAGGGGCAATGAGCAGTTCTTC

J gene: TRBJ2-3
V gene: TRBV5-1
D gene: TRBD1
clone size: -
CDR3 protein: CASSWGQSLTDTQYF
CDR3 DNA: TGCGCCAGCAGCTGGGGACAGAGTTTGACAGATACGCAGTATTTT

J gene: TRBJ2-1
V gene: TRBV6-5
D gene: -
clone size: few
CDR3 protein: CASSYSTGPIARNEQFF
CDR3 DNA: TGTGCCAGCAGTTACTCGACTGGGCCTATCGCGAGGAATGAGCAGTTCTTC

J gene: TRBJ1-4
V gene: TRBV20-1
D gene: TRBD1
clone size: -
CDR3 protein: CSARETPGQRFATNEKLFF
CDR3 DNA: TGCAGTGCTAGAGAGACCCCGGGACAGCGGTTTGCAACTAATGAAAAACTGTTTTTT

J gene: TRBJ1-1
V gene: TRBV20-1
D gene: -
clone size: many
CDR3 protein: CSATLAGGTEAFF
CDR3 DNA: TGCAGTGCTACCCTTGCCGGGGGCACTGAAGCTTTCTTT